The 21 T cell receptor beta chains reported below all come from one sample, sequenced in a study of spatial heterogeneity in lung cancer (dated by TCRdb to between 2018 and 2020). General conclusions and limits of the study: The tumor nonsynonymous mutation count correlated with the number of expanded alpha and beta TCRs within the tumor.

The antigens of these receptors remain unknown. Library construction relied on 5' RACE. Instrument on record: NextSeq 500. TCRdb itself trimmed the public reads at Q25 with fastp, ran MiXCR and retained productive beta chains. Entries are consolidated by CDR3 protein sequence, retaining the most common genes and DNA. Within this sample are over 8,500 distinct CDR3 sequences, with roughly 12% of them counted one time only. The ten largest clones represent approximately 37% of the sample. The sample's time point, from its label and the paper: sample taken at primary tumor resection. The sequencing used lung tumor tissue, collected at surgery. The receptor set was obtained from a male donor with early-stage non-small cell lung cancer.

Ten or more counts support this clonotype. DNA for the CDR3: TGTGCCAGCAGTGAGGGGACACAGGGTATCACTGAAGCTTTCTTT. Translated, it gives CASSEGTQGITEAFF. V is TRBV2 and J is TRBJ1-1, with D possibly being TRBD1 (6 bases). The V and J ends lost 3 bases and 4 bases respectively, with 15 bases between them. CDR1 SNHLY and CDR2 FYNNEI come from the germline V gene. This CDR3 comprises 15 residues.

This clonotype was counted at least ten times. The CDR3 sequence: CSAKQVLQETQYF. In DNA form, the CDR3 reads TGCAGTGCTAAACAGGTCCTCCAAGAGACCCAGTACTTC. The chain combines TRBV20-1 with TRBJ2-5, with D perhaps TRBD1 (5 bases). The germline V and J ends were trimmed by 4 bases and 1 base, with 10 bases remaining between them. CDR3 length: 13 residues. Germline V lookup: CDR1 DFQATT, CDR2 SNEGSKA (reference sequence).

This clonotype turned up a few times. The chain carries TRBV6-2 or TRBV6-3 and TRBJ2-1, with 10 nucleotides matching TRBD1. The germline V gene encodes CDR1 MNHEY and CDR2 SVGEGT. This CDR3 region has 16 residues. J gave up 4 bases and V 8 bases, and 11 bases lay outside the gene matches. This CDR3 reads CASAERPGQGYNEQFF. The CDR3 DNA sequence: TGTGCCAGCGCGGAAAGACCGGGACAGGGGTACAATGAGCAGTTCTTC.

This sequence joins TRBV27 and TRBJ1-1, with TRBD1 matching 9 bases. The CDR3 is 15 residues long. The germline gives CDR1 MNHEY, CDR2 SMNVEV (reference sequence). V dropped 5 bases and J dropped 2; count of bases not matched to a gene: 6. CDR3 loop: CASSAGTGPNTEAFF. CDR3 DNA sequence: TGTGCCAGCAGTGCCGGGACAGGGCCTAACACTGAAGCTTTCTTT.

This clonotype is medium-sized in the sample. The V and J genes are TRBV5-1 and TRBJ2-3; D ambiguous. Germline-derived CDR1 and CDR2 are SGHRS and YFSETQ. CDR3 length: 14 amino acids. V was pared by 0 bases and J by 5 bases, with 10 bases between. The CDR3 DNA is TGCGCCAGCAGCTTGGGGCAGGCGGAAGATACGCAGTATTTT. Protein sequence: CASSLGQAEDTQYF. Supplemented by reference TRBV5-1 and TRBJ2-3, the full variable domain reads KAGVTQTPRYLIKTRGQQVTLSCSPISGHRSVSWYQQTPGQGLQFLFEYFSETQRNKGNFPGRFSGRQFSNSRSEMNVSTLELGDSALYLCASSLGQAEDTQYFGPGTRLTVL.

This clonotype was detected ten times or more. Here the CDR3 DNA reads TGCGCCAGCAGCCGAAGGACAGGGACGAACACTGAAGCTTTCTTT. Protein product: CASSRRTGTNTEAFF. V is TRBV5-1 and J is TRBJ1-1; the match to TRBD1 covers 8 bases. The CDR3 loop spans 15 amino acids. Germline values: CDR1 SGHRS, CDR2 YFSETQ. J lost 1 base, V lost 4 bases, and 6 bases had no gene match. The variable domain in full, completed from reference TRBV5-1 and TRBJ1-1, reads KAGVTQTPRYLIKTRGQQVTLSCSPISGHRSVSWYQQTPGQGLQFLFEYFSETQRNKGNFPGRFSGRQFSNSRSEMNVSTLELGDSALYLCASSRRTGTNTEAFFGQGTRLTVV.

This clonotype was counted many times. The genes are TRBV20-1 and TRBJ1-5, with 7 bases fitting TRBD1. V lost 1 base and J lost 4; bases outside the gene matches: 13. The germline gives CDR1 DFQATT, CDR2 SNEGSKA (reference sequence). The CDR3 is 17 residues long. CDR3: CSARVGPRGHLNQPQHF. CDR3 nucleotide sequence: TGCAGTGCTAGAGTGGGACCTAGGGGGCACCTAAATCAGCCCCAGCATTTT.

This clonotype was counted between two and nine times. This chain links TRBV20-1 with TRBJ1-2; D possibly corresponds to TRBD1 (6 bases). V gave up 6 bases and J gave up 0 bases, with 20 bases separating them. The germline gives CDR1 DFQATT, CDR2 SNEGSKA (reference sequence). The CDR3 is 16 amino acids. CDR3 DNA: TGCAGTGCGCCAGAACAGGGAATTTCGGCTAACTATGGCTACACCTTC. It encodes CSAPEQGISANYGYTF.

This rearrangement joins TRBV4-1 to TRBJ1-6, with 8 positions matching TRBD1. There are 15 residues in the CDR3. The germline V gene encodes CDR1 MGHRA and CDR2 YSYEKL. V gave up 1 base and J gave up 9 bases; unmatched junction bases: 5. For the CDR3, the DNA is TGCGCCAGCAGCCAAGGCGACAGGGGAAGTTCACCCCTCCACTTT. This codes for CASSQGDRGSSPLHF.

Only one count was recorded for this clonotype. The chain is built from TRBV5-1 and TRBJ2-1; tentative D call: TRBD2 (6 bases). CDR3 length: 13 amino acids. The V and J ends lost 4 bases and 10 bases respectively, with 15 bases between them. Germline CDR1 SGHRS, CDR2 YFSETQ. The CDR3 nucleotides are TGCGCCAGCAGCCCCGTAGCGGTCGGGGAGCAGTTCTTC. It yields the protein CASSPVAVGEQFF.

This clonotype was seen ten or more times. The J gene is TRBJ1-5, the V gene TRBV20-1; TRBD1 matches at 9 bases. The CDR3 covers 16 residues. V gave up 5 bases and J gave up 5 bases; unmatched junction bases: 13. Per the germline V gene, CDR1 is DFQATT and CDR2 is SNEGSKA (reference sequence). The CDR3 region is CSALRAGDRGDQPQHF. The CDR3, as DNA: TGCAGTGCTCTTAGGGCTGGCGACAGGGGGGATCAGCCCCAGCATTTT.

This clonotype turned up a few times. This chain uses TRBV4-1 with TRBJ1-5, with 8 nucleotides matching TRBD1. There are 17 residues in the CDR3. The germline V gene has CDR1 MGHRA and CDR2 YSYEKL. J lost 6 bases, V lost 3 bases, and 13 bases had no gene match. CDR3 region: CASSQQRGTGVFQPQHF. Here the CDR3 DNA reads TGCGCCAGCAGCCAGCAAAGAGGGACAGGAGTATTTCAGCCCCAGCATTTT.

The V call is TRBV28, the J call TRBJ2-3, with 7 bases that match TRBD2. Trimming took 7 bases from V and 0 from J; bases not matched to a gene: 1. Germline CDR1 MDHEN, CDR2 SYDVKM. This CDR3 comprises 13 residues. CDR3 nucleotide sequence: TGTGCCAGCAACGGGGGGAGCACAGATACGCAGTATTTT. Translation: CASNGGSTDTQYF.

J is TRBJ2-1 and V is TRBV3-1; the match to TRBD2 covers 8 bases. With V trimmed by 0 bases and J by 0 bases, 4 bases remained unmatched. The CDR3 runs to 17 residues. Germline loops: CDR1 LGHDT, CDR2 YNNKEL (reference sequence). The CDR3 loop reads CASSQDRGGSSYNEQFF. In nucleotides, the CDR3 is TGTGCCAGCAGCCAAGATCGGGGGGGTAGCTCCTACAATGAGCAGTTCTTC.

By sample fraction, this clonotype is medium-sized. The V and J genes are TRBV20-1 and TRBJ2-7, with 7 bases fitting TRBD2. Germline trimming cut 6 bases from V and 0 bases from J; bases unmatched to any gene: 5. Germline V CDR1 and CDR2: DFQATT, SNEGSKA (reference sequence). This CDR3 spans 13 amino acids. The CDR3 here is CSAPAGNSYEQYF. CDR3 DNA sequence: TGCAGTGCCCCAGCGGGGAACTCCTACGAGCAGTACTTC.

This chain joins TRBV12-3 or TRBV12-4 and TRBJ1-5; no clear D gene. The V gene lost 5 bases and the J gene lost 4 bases, with 18 bases spanning the gap. The CDR3 totals 16 residues. The CDR3 protein is CASSGGLHWANQPQHF. CDR3 nucleotides: TGTGCCAGCAGTGGCGGACTCCATTGGGCGAATCAGCCCCAGCATTTT.

This clonotype was observed many times. The genes are TRBV10-3 and TRBJ1-4; D ambiguous. The CDR3 spans 15 residues. The V and J ends lost 4 bases and 4 bases respectively, with 13 bases between them. Looked up from germline, CDR1 is ENHRY and CDR2 is SYGVKD. The CDR3 region has the DNA TGTGCCATCAGTGGGAGCGCCGGGGATAATGAAAAACTGTTTTTT. Translated: CAISGSAGDNEKLFF.

This clonotype was counted ten times or more. V usage is TRBV19 and J usage is TRBJ2-7; D remains unclear. V lost 3 bases, J lost 0 bases, and 15 bases lay in between. CDR1 LNHDA and CDR2 SQIVND come from the germline V gene (reference sequence). This CDR3 is 16 amino acids long. CDR3 loop: CASSISLTAFSYEQYF. The CDR3 region has the DNA TGTGCCAGTAGTATTTCCCTCACCGCATTCTCCTACGAGCAGTACTTC.

This clonotype was seen ten or more times. DNA for the CDR3: TGTGCCAGCAGTTTAAAGGGGTTTGATACGCAGTATTTT. Its translation: CASSLKGFDTQYF. The rearrangement joins TRBV28 to TRBJ2-3, with D perhaps TRBD1 (5 bases). This CDR3 region has 13 residues. Looked up from germline, CDR1 is MDHEN and CDR2 is SYDVKM. Trimming pared 2 bases from V and 6 bases from J, leaving 9 bases between.

The chain carries TRBV5-1 and TRBJ2-3; unclear D gene. Trimming took 0 bases from V and 2 from J, leaving 4 bases between them. Germline V gives CDR1 SGHRS, CDR2 YFSETQ. The CDR3 length is 13 residues. The CDR3 region is CASSLDNTDTQYF. The CDR3 region has the DNA TGCGCCAGCAGCTTGGACAACACAGATACGCAGTATTTT.

There are a few counts of this clonotype. The chain links TRBV27 to TRBJ2-3; D is possibly TRBD2 (5 bases). The germline CDR1 and CDR2 sequences are MNHEY and SMNVEV (reference sequence). V shed 6 bases and J shed 4 bases, with 11 bases lying between them. This CDR3 region has 13 residues. The CDR3: CASSRGSPDTQYF. The CDR3 coding sequence is TGTGCCAGCAGCCGGGGTTCGCCAGATACGCAGTATTTT.